This T cell receptor beta chain was documented in a study of cytomegalovirus exposure and HLA in healthy donors. Findings and caveats of the study: An observed cluster of highly shared sequence variants was recorded as a likely sequencing artifact. Researchers left out some V segments, among them TRBV6-2 and TRBV6-3, as indistinguishable.

Trimming left V 2 bases short and J 5 bases short, with 13 bases between. The germline V gene encodes CDR1 SEHNR and CDR2 FQNEAQ (reference sequence). CDR3 size: 15 residues. PCR involved 60 Vbeta and 13 Jbeta primers. The assay was immunoSEQ multiplex PCR, and TCRdb's table has in-frame clones only and misses some. Of about 76,000 clones listed, roughly 73% are singletons. A word on this clone: Its antigen is currently unknown.

The rearrangement links TRBV7-9 to TRBJ2-1; TRBD2 might be the D (6 bases). Material for sequencing was PBMCs. The clonotype comes from a woman in her thirties or forties in good health and CMV-seropositive. Written as DNA, the CDR3 is TGTGCCAGCAGCTTAAATTATAGGGAGGACAATGAGCAGTTCTTC. This sequence encodes CASSLNYREDNEQFF.